Detailed here is one TCR beta chain. Its ends do not fully match the called genes, so a read error is possible. The sample is drawn from a study of tumor-infiltrating lymphocytes in primary liver carcinoma. For blood RNA, unsorted whole blood served as the source, and germline DNA was extracted too. Among the patients, all had chronic HBV infection and none had been treated. Starting material of around 460 ng total RNA yielded TCR beta cDNA via a constant-region primer. Three-round nested multiplex PCR performed with slightly modified ARM-PCR produced the TCR beta libraries. Two initial PCR rounds of around 10 cycles each paired TRBV1-TRBV30 forward primers with a C-beta reverse primer. Each CDR3 protein is one row after TCRdb ran MiXCR on the multiplex PCR reads. The sample records about 320,000 distinct CDR3 sequences, about 62% being singletons. Per the germline V gene, CDR1 is SGHAT and CDR2 is FQNNGV. The CDR3 is made up of 13 amino acids.

Sequencing was performed on peripheral blood. The chain uses TRBV11-2 and TRBJ1-2; 7 nucleotides align to TRBD1. The TCR was taken from a man aged 40-49 years with primary liver carcinoma and hepatitis B virus infection. CDR3 loop: CASSPGTAYSYTF. In nucleotides, the CDR3 is TGTGCCAGCAGCCCAGGGACAGCCTATAGCTACACATTC.